The source of this T cell receptor (beta chain) is a study of blood T cell repertoires in COVID-19. CDR1 and CDR2 from the germline V gene are MNHNY and SVGAGI (reference sequence). Trimming left V 2 bases short and J 6 bases short, with 7 bases between. The CDR3 runs to 12 residues. Those enrolled in Seattle joined during active infection and were followed longitudinally afterward. The data were produced by immunoSEQ multiplex PCR, yet TCRdb's version contains in-frame clones alone and is incomplete. This sample has roughly 180,000 clones, with approximately 88% found just once. The chain has TRBV6-6 and TRBJ1-2; D unresolved. The sample taken for sequencing was peripheral blood. The receptor was derived from a woman aged 40-49 years with COVID-19, enrolled during active disease. Written as DNA, the CDR3 is TGTGCCAGCAGTTACGTCCAGAATGGCTACACCTTC. It specifies CASSYVQNGYTF.